These 14 T cell receptor beta chains share one sample of origin, sequenced in a study of blood T cells in healthy people across ages. It was with a sample-barcoded 5' primer and a J-beta primer mix that a second PCR of roughly 6 to 12 cycles was run. TCRdb fed the 5' RACE reads into MiXCR, producing one record per CDR3 protein. The data show some 1 million distinct CDR3 sequences, around 43% seen once. The sequenced sample consisted of blood. The receptor set was obtained from a woman aged 55 to 70 in good health.

This CDR3 reads CASSPGTFKIQETQYF. CDR3 in DNA: TGTGCCAGCTCACCGGGGACCTTTAAGATCCAAGAGACCCAGTACTTC. The chain carries TRBV18 and TRBJ2-5; TRBD1 or TRBD2 may be the D gene (5 bases each). V gave up 3 bases and J gave up 1 base, with 15 bases separating them. The CDR3 covers 16 residues. In germline, CDR1 is KGHSH, CDR2 LQKENI.

This chain uses TRBV7-2 with TRBJ2-4; 7 bases fit TRBD1. The DNA end is a closer match to TRBJ2-7, so the J assignment may be wrong. Germline values: CDR1 SGHTA, CDR2 FQGNSA. CDR3 length: 13 residues. The DNA of the CDR3 is TGTGCCAGCAGCCGACGGACAGGCTACGAGCAGTACTTC. This gives the protein CASSRRTGYEQYF.

The V gene is TRBV15, the J gene TRBJ2-7; D is perhaps TRBD1 or TRBD2 (5 bases each). The CDR3 covers 15 residues. Trimming pared 0 bases from V and 3 bases from J, leaving 12 bases between. Germline V gives CDR1 LNHNV, CDR2 YYDKDF (reference sequence). The CDR3 region is CATSRDTGRYYEQYF. The CDR3 DNA follows: TGTGCCACCAGCAGAGATACGGGACGGTACTACGAGCAGTACTTC.

Only one count was recorded for this clonotype. The chain combines TRBV29-1 with TRBJ2-7, with 7 bases identical to TRBD2. V lost 8 bases and J lost 0; bases outside the gene matches: 10. This CDR3 contains 14 residues. The germline CDR1 and CDR2 sequences are SQVTM and ANQGSEA. Written as DNA, the CDR3 is TGCAGCATCGGGGCTAGCGGATACTCCTACGAGCAGTACTTC. Its translation is CSIGASGYSYEQYF.

This clonotype was counted between two and nine times. The genes are TRBV21-1 and TRBJ2-7; the listed D gene, TRBD2, was not tested against the DNA. TRBV21-1 is tagged as a pseudogene. This CDR3 spans 17 amino acids. The DNA for the CDR3 is TGTGCCAGCAGCAAAGCGGACCCAGCAAGAGGGTATTACGAGCAGTACTTC. Encoded protein: CASSKADPARGYYEQYF.

The chain combines TRBV5-1 with TRBJ2-7, with TRBD2 identical over 13 bases. CDR3 length equals 16 residues. Germline CDR1 is SGHRS and CDR2 is YFSETQ. With 5 bases clipped from V and 7 bases from J, the junction kept 12 bases outside the gene matches. The CDR3 DNA sequence: TGCGCCAGCAGTTTTCCGACTAGCGGGAGGCCCAATGAGCAGTACTTC. As protein: CASSFPTSGRPNEQYF.

The chain uses TRBV28 and TRBJ2-1; D may be TRBD1 (6 bases). This CDR3 contains 15 residues. The germline V gene encodes CDR1 MDHEN and CDR2 SYDVKM. V gave up 1 base and J gave up 8 bases, with 15 bases separating them. CDR3 coding DNA: TGTGCCAGCAGTTTATTAGGACAGACGGGCGATGAGCAGTTCTTC. As protein: CASSLLGQTGDEQFF.

The chain joins TRBV27 to TRBJ2-3, with 8 nucleotides matching TRBD1. CDR3 size: 15 residues. Germline values: CDR1 MNHEY, CDR2 SMNVEV (reference sequence). V lost 4 bases and J lost 6; bases outside the gene matches: 9. CDR3 in DNA: TGTGCCAGCAGTTACGGACAGGGAGCTCGGGATACGCAGTATTTT. As protein: CASSYGQGARDTQYF.

The table lists this clonotype with a few counts. The rearrangement uses TRBV15 and TRBJ2-3; weak D call: TRBD2 (5 bases). From germline, CDR1 is LNHNV and CDR2 YYDKDF (reference sequence). The CDR3 length is 15 residues. The V end lost 2 bases, the J end lost 5 bases, and 14 bases lay between the germline ends. Here the CDR3 reads CATSRILFREDTQYF. CDR3 bases: TGTGCCACCAGCAGAATCCTCTTCCGGGAAGATACGCAGTATTTT. Variable domain in full (rest from reference TRBV15 and TRBJ2-3): DAMVIQNPRYQVTQFGKPVTLSCSQTLNHNVMYWYQQKSSQAPKLLFHYYDKDFNNEADTPDNFQSRRPNTSFCFLDIRSPGLGDTAMYLCATSRILFREDTQYFGPGTRLTVL.

The chain combines TRBV3-1 with TRBJ2-7; D not certain. This CDR3 region has 14 residues. The V gene lost 2 bases and the J gene lost 2 bases, with 10 bases spanning the gap. CDR1 and CDR2 (germline): LGHDT, YNNKEL (reference sequence). CDR3 coding DNA: TGTGCCAGCAGCCAACGTGGACGGACCTACGAGCAGTACTTC. It encodes CASSQRGRTYEQYF.

This clonotype was seen more than once but under ten times. CDR3 DNA: TGTGCCAGCAGTTTAAGGAAGCATAGGGGGGTTGGCTACGAGCAGTACTTC. It codes for CASSLRKHRGVGYEQYF. The chain employs TRBV12-3 or TRBV12-4 and TRBJ2-7, with D perhaps being TRBD1 or TRBD2 (6 bases each). There are 17 residues in the CDR3. The V and J ends lost 2 bases and 3 bases respectively, with 20 bases between them.

J is TRBJ1-1 and V is TRBV6-1, with D uncertain. The germline gives CDR1 MNHNS, CDR2 SASEGT. CDR3 length equals 13 residues. V was clipped by 2 bases and J by 4 bases, with 8 bases between them. The CDR3 DNA follows: TGTGCCAGCAGTGAATCTGGGATCACTGAAGCTTTCTTT. The encoded protein is CASSESGITEAFF.

This clonotype was seen more than once but under ten times. The chain's CDR3 is CASSFTGDSYEQYF. The DNA for the CDR3 is TGCGCCAGCAGCTTTACGGGGGACTCCTACGAGCAGTACTTC. The rearrangement links TRBV5-1 to TRBJ2-7; a possible D gene is TRBD2 (6 bases). Germline CDR1 and CDR2: SGHRS and YFSETQ. The CDR3 covers 14 residues. With 2 bases removed from V and 0 bases from J, the gap between germline ends came to 9 bases.

The chain combines TRBV4-1 with TRBJ1-1; D is unresolved. Per the germline V gene, CDR1 is MGHRA and CDR2 is YSYEKL. Between the trimmed V and J ends, which lost 8 bases and 1 base, there was a span of 11 bases. The CDR3 has 13 amino acids. CDR3 residues: CASGTDPNTEAFF. CDR3 bases: TGCGCCAGCGGTACCGACCCGAACACTGAAGCTTTCTTT.